A selection of T cell receptor beta chains follows, all from one sample in a study of patients with pleural tuberculosis. MiXCR was run by TCRdb on the reads, yielding one entry per CDR3 protein. Among 45,000 to 55,000 distinct CDR3 sequences listed, around 7% were seen once. These receptors originate from a human donor with pleural tuberculosis. Both conserved end residues are part of each CDR3. The D gene is left open where the match is weak. Rows give clone size only sometimes, using once, few, many, or a class for an expanded clone.

d_call,clone_size,v_call,j_call,cdr3_aa,cdr3_nt
-,many,TRBV6-2/TRBV6-3,TRBJ1-2,CASSYLNYGYTF,TGTGCCAGCAGTTACCTTAACTATGGCTACACCTTC
-,many,TRBV3-1,TRBJ2-7,CASSGDTYEQYF,TGTGCCAGTTCGGGAGATACCTACGAGCAGTACTTC
-,many,TRBV5-1,TRBJ1-3,CASSPARDNTIYF,TGCGCCAGCAGCCCTGCCAGGGACAACACCATATATTTT
-,-,TRBV7-4,TRBJ2-7,CASSLEGFSYGQYF,TGTGCCAGCAGCTTAGAAGGCTTCTCCTACGGGCAGTACTTC
-,many,TRBV27,TRBJ2-7,CASSLMAGRGEQYF,TGTGCCAGCAGTTTAATGGCGGGAAGGGGGGAGCAGTACTTC
-,many,TRBV2,TRBJ2-3,CASARDTQYF,TGTGCCAGCGCGCGAGATACGCAGTATTTT
-,few,TRBV12-3/TRBV12-4,TRBJ2-7,CASMRGGYEQYF,TGTGCCAGCATGAGGGGGGGTTACGAGCAGTACTTC
TRBD1,many,TRBV12-3/TRBV12-4,TRBJ1-2,CASRSTGGQHYGYTF,TGTGCCAGCAGAAGCACAGGGGGACAGCACTATGGCTACACCTTC
-,many,TRBV11-2,TRBJ2-3,CANRRSTDTQYF,TGTGCCAACCGGAGAAGCACAGATACGCAGTATTTT
TRBD2,many,TRBV20-1,TRBJ2-1,CSARDPGLAGREQFF,TGCAGTGCTAGAGATCCGGGACTAGCGGGACGGGAGCAGTTCTTC
TRBD2,many,TRBV6-2/TRBV6-3,TRBJ2-5,CASSYSTGGGDQETQYF,TGTGCCAGCAGTTACAGCACGGGAGGAGGGGACCAAGAGACCCAGTACTTC
-,many,TRBV6-9,TRBJ1-1,CASSYSGNREAFF,TGTGCCAGCAGTTATTCAGGGAACCGAGAAGCTTTCTTT
-,many,TRBV7-3,TRBJ2-1,CASSLNNEQFF,TGTGCCAGCAGCTTAAACAATGAGCAGTTCTTC
-,many,TRBV19,TRBJ1-3,CASSIGGNGNTIYF,TGTGCCAGTAGTATTGGAGGGAACGGAAACACCATATATTTT
TRBD2,many,TRBV11-1,TRBJ2-7,CASSSRPAGSYEQYF,TGTGCCAGCAGCTCACGCCCAGCGGGGTCCTACGAGCAGTACTTC
-,many,TRBV29-1,TRBJ1-1,CSAKDQPPEAFF,TGCAGCGCGAAGGATCAGCCCCCTGAAGCTTTCTTT
-,many,TRBV28,TRBJ1-1,CASSPSLWVMNTEAFF,TGTGCCAGCAGTCCTTCGCTCTGGGTAATGAACACTGAAGCTTTCTTT
TRBD1,many,TRBV28,TRBJ1-4,CASSLQGEVNEKLFF,TGTGCCAGCAGTTTGCAGGGGGAAGTAAATGAAAAACTGTTTTTT
-,many,TRBV4-3,TRBJ2-1,CASSQVYNEQFF,TGCGCCAGCAGCCAAGTTTACAATGAGCAGTTCTTC
-,many,TRBV2,TRBJ1-1,CASNPGATEAFF,TGTGCCAGCAATCCCGGGGCCACTGAAGCTTTCTTT
TRBD1,many,TRBV10-3,TRBJ1-1,CAISDEGTANTEAFF,TGTGCCATCAGTGATGAAGGGACAGCGAACACTGAAGCTTTCTTT
TRBD2,many,TRBV4-2,TRBJ2-3,CASSPVGGLKDTQYF,TGTGCCAGCAGCCCCGTGGGAGGGCTAAAAGATACGCAGTATTTT
TRBD1,many,TRBV29-1,TRBJ1-2,CSVGQGRQDGYTF,TGCAGCGTGGGACAGGGAAGGCAGGATGGCTACACCTTC
-,many,TRBV11-2,TRBJ1-2,CASSLGPRNYGYTF,TGTGCCAGCAGCTTAGGACCAAGAAACTATGGCTACACCTTC
TRBD2,few,TRBV12-5,TRBJ2-1,CASALGAGIYNEQFF,TGTGCTAGTGCCCTAGGAGCGGGAATCTACAATGAGCAGTTCTTC
TRBD2,many,TRBV25-1,TRBJ2-3,CASSPPPAGTSTDTQYF,TGTGCCAGCAGTCCACCTCCAGCGGGAACTAGCACAGATACGCAGTATTTT
-,few,TRBV29-1,TRBJ1-3,CSVRVSSSGNTIYF,TGCAGCGTCAGGGTATCAAGCTCTGGAAACACCATATATTTT
-,many,TRBV11-1,TRBJ1-5,CASSLGRQPQHF,TGTGCCAGCAGCTTAGGACGTCAGCCCCAGCATTTT